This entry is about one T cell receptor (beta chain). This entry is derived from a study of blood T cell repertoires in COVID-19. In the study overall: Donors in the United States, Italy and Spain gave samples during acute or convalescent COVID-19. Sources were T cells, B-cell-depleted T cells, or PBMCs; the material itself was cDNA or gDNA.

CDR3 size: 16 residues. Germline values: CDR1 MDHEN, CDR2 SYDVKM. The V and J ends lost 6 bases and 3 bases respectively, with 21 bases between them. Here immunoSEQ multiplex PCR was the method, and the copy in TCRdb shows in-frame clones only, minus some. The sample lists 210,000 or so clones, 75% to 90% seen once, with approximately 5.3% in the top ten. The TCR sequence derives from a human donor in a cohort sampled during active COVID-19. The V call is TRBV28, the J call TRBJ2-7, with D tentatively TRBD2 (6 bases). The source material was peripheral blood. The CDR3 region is CASSPFHSAGNYEQYF. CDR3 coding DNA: TGTGCCAGCAGCCCCTTCCACTCTGCGGGAAACTACGAGCAGTACTTC.